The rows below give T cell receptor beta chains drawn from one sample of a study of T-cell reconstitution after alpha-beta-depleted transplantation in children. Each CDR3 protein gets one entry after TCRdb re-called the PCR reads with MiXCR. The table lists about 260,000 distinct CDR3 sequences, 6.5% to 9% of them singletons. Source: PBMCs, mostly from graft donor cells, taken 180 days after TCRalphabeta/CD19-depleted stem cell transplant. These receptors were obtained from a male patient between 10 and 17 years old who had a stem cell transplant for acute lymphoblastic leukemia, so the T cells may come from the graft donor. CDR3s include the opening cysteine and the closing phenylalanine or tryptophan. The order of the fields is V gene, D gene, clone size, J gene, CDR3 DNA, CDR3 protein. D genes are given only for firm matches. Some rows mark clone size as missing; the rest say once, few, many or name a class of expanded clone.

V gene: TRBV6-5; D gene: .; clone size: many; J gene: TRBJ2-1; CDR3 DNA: TGTGCCAGCAGTTACTGGGGGTATATTAATGAGCAGTTCTTC; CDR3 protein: CASSYWGYINEQFF
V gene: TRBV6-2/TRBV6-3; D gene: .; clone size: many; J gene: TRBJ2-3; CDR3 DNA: TGTGCCAGCAGTTGGACAGGAGGAGGGACAGATACGCAGTATTTT; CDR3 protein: CASSWTGGGTDTQYF
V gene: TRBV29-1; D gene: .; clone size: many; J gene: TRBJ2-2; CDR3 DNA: TGCAGCGTTCGTGGGCCCCCCACCGGGGAGCTGTTTTTT; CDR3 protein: CSVRGPPTGELFF
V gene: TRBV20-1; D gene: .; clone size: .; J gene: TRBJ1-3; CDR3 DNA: TGCAGTGCTAGAGATCGGTGGACCCTCGGGCCCTCTGGAAACACCATATATTTT; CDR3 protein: CSARDRWTLGPSGNTIYF
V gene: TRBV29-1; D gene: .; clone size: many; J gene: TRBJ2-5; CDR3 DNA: TGCAGCGGGGGTCGACTCCTCCAAGAGACCCAGTACTTC; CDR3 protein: CSGGRLLQETQYF
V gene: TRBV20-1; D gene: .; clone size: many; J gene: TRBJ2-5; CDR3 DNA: TGCAGTGCCAACCCGACAGGGAGGCGGGAGACCCAGTACTTC; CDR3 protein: CSANPTGRRETQYF
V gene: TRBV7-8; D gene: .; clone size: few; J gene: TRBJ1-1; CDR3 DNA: TGTGCCAGCAGCTTAGTCGGCAGGGGTAGAACTGAAGCTTTCTTT; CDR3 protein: CASSLVGRGRTEAFF
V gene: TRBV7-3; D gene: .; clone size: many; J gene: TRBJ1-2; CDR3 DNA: TGTGCCAGCAGCTTTTCCGGGGGAATAGGCGGCTACACCTTC; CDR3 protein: CASSFSGGIGGYTF
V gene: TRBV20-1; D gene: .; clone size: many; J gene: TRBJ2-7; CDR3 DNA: TGCAGTGCTAGATCCTCCGGTTTATACGAGCAGTACTTC; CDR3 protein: CSARSSGLYEQYF
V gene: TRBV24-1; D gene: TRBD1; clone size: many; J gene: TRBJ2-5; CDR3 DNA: TGTGCCACCAGTGATTTCGGACAGGACCAAGAGACCCAGTACTTC; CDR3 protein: CATSDFGQDQETQYF
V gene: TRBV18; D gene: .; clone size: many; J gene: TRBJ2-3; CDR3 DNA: TGTGCCAGCTCACCACCCTACAGGCCAGATACGCAGTATTTT; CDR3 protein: CASSPPYRPDTQYF
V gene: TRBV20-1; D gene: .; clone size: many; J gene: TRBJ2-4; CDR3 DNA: TGCAGTGCTAACTTTCCGATTCAGTACTTC; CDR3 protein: CSANFPIQYF
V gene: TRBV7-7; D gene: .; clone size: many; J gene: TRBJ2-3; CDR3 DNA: TGTGCCAGCAGCTTGTCGGGGGCCGGAGATACGCAGTATTTT; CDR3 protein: CASSLSGAGDTQYF
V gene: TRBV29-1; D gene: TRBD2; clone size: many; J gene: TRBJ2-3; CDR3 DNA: TGCAGCGTTGCTTCGGTTCGAGGACTAGCGGGAGGGCGAACAGATACGCAGTATTTT; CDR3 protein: CSVASVRGLAGGRTDTQYF
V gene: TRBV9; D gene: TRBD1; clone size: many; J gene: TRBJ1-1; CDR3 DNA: TGTGCCAGCAGCCCCGATCCCAGGGGGCGTTGGACTGAAGCTTTCTTT; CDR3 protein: CASSPDPRGRWTEAFF
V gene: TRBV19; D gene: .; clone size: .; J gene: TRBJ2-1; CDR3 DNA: TGTGCCAGTAGTATAGGCCGAGAGCAGTTCTTC; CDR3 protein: CASSIGREQFF
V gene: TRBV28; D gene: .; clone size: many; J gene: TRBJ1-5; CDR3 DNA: TGTGCCAGCAGCTCGACAGGTCAGCCCCAGCATTTT; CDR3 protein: CASSSTGQPQHF
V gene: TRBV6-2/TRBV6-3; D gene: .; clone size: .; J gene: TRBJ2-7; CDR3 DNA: TGTGCCAGCAGTTACGCCAGGGAAAATAGCTACGAGCAGTACTTC; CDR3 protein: CASSYARENSYEQYF
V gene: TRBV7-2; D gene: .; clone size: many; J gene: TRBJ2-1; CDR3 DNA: TGTGCCAGCAGCTTAGTCGGGGCCAATGAGCAGTTCTTC; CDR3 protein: CASSLVGANEQFF
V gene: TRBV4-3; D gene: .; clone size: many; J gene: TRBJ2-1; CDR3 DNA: TGCGCCAGCAGCCAATACCCGGGACCCCCCGATGAGCAGTTCTTC; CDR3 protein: CASSQYPGPPDEQFF
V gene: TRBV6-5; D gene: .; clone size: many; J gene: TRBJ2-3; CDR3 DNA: TGTGCCAGCAGTTACTGGGGGGCGGGCACAGATACGCAGTATTTT; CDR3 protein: CASSYWGAGTDTQYF
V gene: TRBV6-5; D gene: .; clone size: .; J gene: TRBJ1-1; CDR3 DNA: TGTGCCAGCAGTTATGAACTTAACACTGAAGCTTTCTTT; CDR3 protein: CASSYELNTEAFF
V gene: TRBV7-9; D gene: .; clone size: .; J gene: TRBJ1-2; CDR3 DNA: TGTGCCAGCAGCTTAGTGGGCGGACCCTATGGCTACACCTTC; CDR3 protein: CASSLVGGPYGYTF
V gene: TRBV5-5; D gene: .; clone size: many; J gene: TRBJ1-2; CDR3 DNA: TGTGCCAGCAGCTATTGGGCCACCAACTATGGCTACACCTTC; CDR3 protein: CASSYWATNYGYTF
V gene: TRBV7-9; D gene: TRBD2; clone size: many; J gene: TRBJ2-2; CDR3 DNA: TGTGCCAGCAGCCGAACTAGCGGGGGGACCGGGGAGCTGTTTTTT; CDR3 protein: CASSRTSGGTGELFF
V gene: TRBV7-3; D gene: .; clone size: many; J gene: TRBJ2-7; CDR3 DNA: TGTGCCAGCAGCCCAGGGTGGGACACCCACGAGCAGTACTTC; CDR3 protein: CASSPGWDTHEQYF
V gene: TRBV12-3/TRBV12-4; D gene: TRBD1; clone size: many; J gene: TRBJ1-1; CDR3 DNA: TGTGCCAGCAGTTCAATCCCAGGGGGTTCCCCGAACACTGAAGCTTTCTTT; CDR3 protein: CASSSIPGGSPNTEAFF
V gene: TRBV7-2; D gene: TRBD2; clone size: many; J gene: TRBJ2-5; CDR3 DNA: TGTGCCAGCAGCCTAGCGGGCCCCGGGACCCAGTACTTC; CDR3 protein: CASSLAGPGTQYF
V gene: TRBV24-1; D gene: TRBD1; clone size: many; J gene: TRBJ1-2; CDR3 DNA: TGTGCCACCAGTGGTTCCAGGGGGTCGGGCGGCTACACCTTC; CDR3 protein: CATSGSRGSGGYTF
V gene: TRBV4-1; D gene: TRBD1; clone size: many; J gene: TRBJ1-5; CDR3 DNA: TGCGCCAGCAGCCCCCCGGACAGGCGCAATCAGCCCCAGCATTTT; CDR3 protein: CASSPPDRRNQPQHF
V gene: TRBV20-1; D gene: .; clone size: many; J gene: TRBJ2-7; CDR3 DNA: TGCAGTGCTAGAGCACCTAGCGCTACTGGGAACGAGCAGTACTTC; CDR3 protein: CSARAPSATGNEQYF
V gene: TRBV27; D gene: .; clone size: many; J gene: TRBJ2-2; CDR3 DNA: TGTGCCAGCGGGTGGCAGGTTTACACCGGGGAGCTGTTTTTT; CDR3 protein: CASGWQVYTGELFF
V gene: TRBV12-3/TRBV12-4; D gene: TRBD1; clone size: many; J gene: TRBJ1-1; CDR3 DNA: TGTGCCAGCAGTCCCGGGACAGTAAACACTGAAGCTTTCTTT; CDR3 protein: CASSPGTVNTEAFF
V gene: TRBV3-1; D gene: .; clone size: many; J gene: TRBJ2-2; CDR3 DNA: TGTGCCAGCAGTCGGACAAGCCCCGGGGAGCTGTTTTTT; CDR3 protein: CASSRTSPGELFF
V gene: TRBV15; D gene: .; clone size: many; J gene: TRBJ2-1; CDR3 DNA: TGTGCCACCAGCAGAGGGTGGAGGGTGACCTACAATGAGCAGTTCTTC; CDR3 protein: CATSRGWRVTYNEQFF
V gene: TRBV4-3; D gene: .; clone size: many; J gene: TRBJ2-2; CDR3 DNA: TGCGCCAGCAGCCAAGGGCGCTCGAACACCGGGGAGCTGTTTTTT; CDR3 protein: CASSQGRSNTGELFF
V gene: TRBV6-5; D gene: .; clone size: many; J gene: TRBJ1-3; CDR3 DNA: TGTGCCAGCAGTTACTCGATAGGGTGGGGGGCTGGAAACACCATATATTTT; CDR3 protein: CASSYSIGWGAGNTIYF
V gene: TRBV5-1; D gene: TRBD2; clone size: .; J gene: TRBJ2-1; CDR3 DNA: TGCGCCAGCAGCTTGGGCCTAGCGGGGGTGGATGAGCAGTTCTTC; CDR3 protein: CASSLGLAGVDEQFF
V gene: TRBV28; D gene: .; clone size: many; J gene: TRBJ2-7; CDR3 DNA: TGTGCCAGCAGTCTAGACAGGATCCACTCCTACGAGCAGTACTTC; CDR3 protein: CASSLDRIHSYEQYF
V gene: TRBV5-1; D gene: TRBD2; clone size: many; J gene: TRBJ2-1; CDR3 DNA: TGCGCCAGCAGCTTGGTCCTAGCGGGAGATAATGAGCAGTTCTTC; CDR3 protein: CASSLVLAGDNEQFF
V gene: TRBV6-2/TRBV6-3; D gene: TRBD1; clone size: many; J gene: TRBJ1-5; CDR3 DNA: TGTGCCAGCAGCCAATGGACAGGTCGAAGCAATCAGCCCCAGCATTTT; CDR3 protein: CASSQWTGRSNQPQHF
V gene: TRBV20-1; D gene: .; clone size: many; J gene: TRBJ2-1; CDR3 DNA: TGCAGTGCTCTGGACTCCATACAGATCTCCTACAATGAGCAGTTCTTC; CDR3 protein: CSALDSIQISYNEQFF
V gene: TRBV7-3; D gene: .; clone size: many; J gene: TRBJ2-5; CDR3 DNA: TGTGCCAGCAGCAGGAAGGGTGGGGAGACCCAGTACTTC; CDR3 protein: CASSRKGGETQYF
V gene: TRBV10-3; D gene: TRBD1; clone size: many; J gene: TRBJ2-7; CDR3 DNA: TGTGCCATGGCCGGGACAGCCAACTCCTACGAGCAGTACTTC; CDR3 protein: CAMAGTANSYEQYF
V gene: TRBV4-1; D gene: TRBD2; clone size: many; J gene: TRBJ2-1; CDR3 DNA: TGCGCCAGCAGCCAGGGACTAGCGGGAGGCAATGAGCAGTTCTTC; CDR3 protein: CASSQGLAGGNEQFF
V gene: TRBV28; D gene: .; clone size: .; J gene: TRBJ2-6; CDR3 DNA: TGTGCCAGCAGTTTATGGCTTACCTCTGGGGCCAACGTCCTGACTTTC; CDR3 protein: CASSLWLTSGANVLTF
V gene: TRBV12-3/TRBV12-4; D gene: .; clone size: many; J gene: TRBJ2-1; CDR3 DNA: TGTGCCAGCAGTTTAGCGGGGGGGCGAAATGAGCAGTTCTTC; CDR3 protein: CASSLAGGRNEQFF
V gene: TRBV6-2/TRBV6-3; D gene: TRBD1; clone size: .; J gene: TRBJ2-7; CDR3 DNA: TGTGCCAGCAGTTCCCGGGACAGGGGCTCCTACGAGCAGTACTTC; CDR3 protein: CASSSRDRGSYEQYF
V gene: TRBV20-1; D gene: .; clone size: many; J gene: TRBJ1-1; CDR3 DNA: TGCAGTGCTAGAGATGGGGGGAACACTGAAGCTTTCTTT; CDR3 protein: CSARDGGNTEAFF
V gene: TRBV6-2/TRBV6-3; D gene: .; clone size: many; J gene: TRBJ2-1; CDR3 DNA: TGTGCCAGCACTACTTGGGGGTATGAGCAGTTCTTC; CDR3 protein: CASTTWGYEQFF
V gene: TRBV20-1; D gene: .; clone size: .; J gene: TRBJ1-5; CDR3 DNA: TGCAGTGCTAGAGTCAAGATAGATAGCAATCAGCCCCAGCATTTT; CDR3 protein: CSARVKIDSNQPQHF
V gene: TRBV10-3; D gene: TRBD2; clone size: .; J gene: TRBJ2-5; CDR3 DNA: TGTGCCGCCCAGGCGACTAGCGGGGGTCAAGAGACCCAGTACTTC; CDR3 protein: CAAQATSGGQETQYF